Listed below are T cell receptor beta chains from one sample, sequenced in a study of T cell responses to AZD1222 COVID-19 vaccine. Generated by immunoSEQ multiplex PCR, the TCRdb table keeps only in-frame clones and is missing some. In the table there are 96,000 or so clones, 70% to 90% of which are singletons. This specimen consisted of peripheral blood, obtained on day 0 of AZD1222 vaccination. These receptors originate from an adult in good health. Both conserved end residues are part of each CDR3.

j_call | v_call | cdr3_aa
TRBJ1-5 | TRBV5-1 | CASSLVAGDQPQHF
TRBJ1-1 | TRBV11-2 | CASTRAWNTEAFF
TRBJ1-1 | TRBV3-1/TRBV3-2 | CASSQDRAEAFF
TRBJ2-2 | TRBV10-2 | CASSEASGGTGELFF
TRBJ1-5 | TRBV29-1 | CSVDLGRGQPQHF
TRBJ1-1 | TRBV30 | CAWSIGLHMNTEAFF
TRBJ2-7 | TRBV30 | CAWSWDSSYEQYF
TRBJ1-1 | TRBV23-1 | CASSQKGQGVFLSTEAFF
TRBJ1-1 | TRBV4-3 | CASSQDGPGGGTEAFF
TRBJ2-5 | TRBV18 | CASADSSQETQYF
TRBJ2-7 | TRBV2 | CASRLRDRGSEQYF
TRBJ1-1 | TRBV7-3 | CASSLQGRNTEAFF
TRBJ1-2 | TRBV27 | CASSPNEINYGYTF
TRBJ1-5 | TRBV19 | CASSIWSRQPQHF
TRBJ1-6 | TRBV3-1/TRBV3-2 | CASSQGGGDLGNSPLHF
TRBJ1-2 | TRBV6-5 | CASMAGLRHGYTF
TRBJ2-1 | TRBV2 | CASSGVYNEQFF
TRBJ2-1 | TRBV3-1/TRBV3-2 | CASSQVRGSGGAEFF